Listed below are T cell receptor beta chains from one sample, sequenced in a study of blood T cell repertoires in COVID-19. Clones were read by immunoSEQ multiplex PCR, and TCRdb kept only the in-frame ones, dropping some. The sample carries under 200,000 clones, approximately 79% recorded once. The material sequenced was PBMCs or T cells enriched from blood (not recorded which). These receptors originate from a woman in her sixties with acute COVID-19. Both conserved end residues are part of each CDR3. A D gene is named only where the DNA matches it firmly. Size is stated for part of the rows, as once, few or many counts, or as a class when the clone is expanded.

V	D	size	J	DNA	CDR3
TRBV19	-	-	TRBJ2-1	TGTGCCAGTAGTTCTTACTCCGCCTCCTACAATGAGCAGTTCTTC	CASSSYSASYNEQFF
TRBV5-1	-	-	TRBJ1-2	TGCGCCAGCAGCGCGGGGGAATCTAACTATGGCTACACCTTC	CASSAGESNYGYTF
TRBV6-2/TRBV6-3	TRBD2	many	TRBJ2-1	TGTGCCAGCAGTTCTAGCGGGGCCCCCTACAATGAGCAGTTCTTC	CASSSSGAPYNEQFF
TRBV3-1/TRBV3-2	-	once	TRBJ2-7	TGTGCCAGCAGCGATCCGGGATTATCCTACGAGCAGTACTTC	CASSDPGLSYEQYF
TRBV6-5	-	-	TRBJ1-5	TGTGCCAGCAGTTTGGGGGCGCCGGGCAATCAGCCCCAGCATTTT	CASSLGAPGNQPQHF
TRBV18	-	-	TRBJ2-2	TGTGCCAGCTCACCGGATAGCCCCAGAAACACCGGGGAGCTGTTTTTT	CASSPDSPRNTGELFF
TRBV5-1	-	-	TRBJ1-2	TGCGCCAGCAGCGAGGGAACTCTCTCCTATGGCTACACCTTC	CASSEGTLSYGYTF
TRBV3-1/TRBV3-2	-	once	TRBJ1-6	TGTGCCAGCAGCCAAGATCGGGGGTCCTCCTATAATTCACCCCTCCACTTT	CASSQDRGSSYNSPLHF
TRBV6-2/TRBV6-3	TRBD1	-	TRBJ1-3	TGTGCCAGCAGTTACGGGACAGGGGCTCCCCTCTCTGGAAACACCATATATTTT	CASSYGTGAPLSGNTIYF
TRBV5-1	TRBD1	-	TRBJ1-2	TGCGCCAGCAGCTTAGGACAGGGGTCGCATGGCTACACCTTC	CASSLGQGSHGYTF
TRBV11-3	-	-	TRBJ2-4	TGTGCCAGCAGCTCCCCCAACTTAGCCAAAAACATTCAGTACTTC	CASSSPNLAKNIQYF
TRBV7-2	-	few	TRBJ1-2	TGTGCCAGCAGCCCTCAGGCGACAAACTATGGCTACACCTTC	CASSPQATNYGYTF
TRBV5-6	-	-	TRBJ1-3	TGTGCCAGCAGCTTCGTCTCGAGCTCTGGAAACACCATATATTTT	CASSFVSSSGNTIYF
TRBV18	-	-	TRBJ1-1	TGTGCCAGCTCCGCCCGCCAGGAGGAATACACTGAAGCTTTCTTT	CASSARQEEYTEAFF
TRBV3-1/TRBV3-2	TRBD1	-	TRBJ1-1	TGTGCCAGCAGCCTGGGACAGCTGAACACTGAAGCTTTCTTT	CASSLGQLNTEAFF
TRBV6-5	-	-	TRBJ1-5	TGTGCCGGAACTGGACAGTCGGATCAGCCCCAGCATTTT	CAGTGQSDQPQHF
TRBV6-2/TRBV6-3	TRBD1	-	TRBJ1-2	TGTGCCAGCAGTTACGGACAGGACCTCCTCGCGCAATATGGCTACACCTTC	CASSYGQDLLAQYGYTF
TRBV28	-	-	TRBJ2-5	TGTGCCAGCAGGGGGGCGCGGGTCCAAGAGACCCAGTACTTC	CASRGARVQETQYF
TRBV5-1	TRBD1	-	TRBJ2-2	TGCGCCAGCATGACGACAGGGGACAGCACCGGGGAGCTGTTTTTT	CASMTTGDSTGELFF
TRBV24-1	TRBD2	-	TRBJ2-1	TGTGCCACCAGTCCTAGCGGGGGTTATTACAATGAGCAGTTCTTC	CATSPSGGYYNEQFF
TRBV3-1/TRBV3-2	TRBD2	-	TRBJ2-1	TGTGCCAGCAGCAAAAGGCGGGGGGGCCTCAATGAGCAGTTCTTC	CASSKRRGGLNEQFF
TRBV12-3/TRBV12-4	-	-	TRBJ1-6	TGTGCCAGCAGTTTAAGGGGGAATTCACCCCTCCACTTT	CASSLRGNSPLHF
TRBV19	-	-	TRBJ1-1	TGTGCCAGTAGTCCTAGATTTAAGGGGCAATGGGTATACACTGAAGCTTTCTTT	CASSPRFKGQWVYTEAFF
TRBV9	-	-	TRBJ1-1	TGTGCCAGCAGCGTAGACAGCAGAGTTGAAGCTTTCTTT	CASSVDSRVEAFF
TRBV7-2	TRBD1	-	TRBJ1-5	TGTGCCAGCAGCTTATTTATGGGGACAGCGTCCAATCAGCCCCAGCATTTT	CASSLFMGTASNQPQHF
TRBV4-3	-	-	TRBJ2-2	TGCGCCAGCAGCTACTGGTCCGGGGAGCTGTTTTTT	CASSYWSGELFF
TRBV5-6	-	-	TRBJ2-1	TGTGCCAGCAGGTGGAGGGGGCTAAGTGATGAGCAGTTCTTC	CASRWRGLSDEQFF
TRBV10-3	TRBD1	-	TRBJ1-1	TGTGCCGCCAACCCCGGGACAGCGGACACTGAAGCTTTCTTT	CAANPGTADTEAFF
TRBV12-3/TRBV12-4	TRBD1	-	TRBJ1-5	TGTGCCAGCAGCATTGACAGGGTTCAGCCCCAGCATTTT	CASSIDRVQPQHF
TRBV10-3	TRBD2	few	TRBJ2-1	TGTGCCATCAGTGAGTCGAAGCGGGGGGGCGCGGACAATGAGCAGTTCTTC	CAISESKRGGADNEQFF
TRBV29-1	TRBD1	-	TRBJ2-3	TGCAGCGTTGACAACCAGGGAAGGGGGCGAGCAGATACGCAGTATTTT	CSVDNQGRGRADTQYF
TRBV18	TRBD2	-	TRBJ2-5	TGTGCCAGCTCACTGGGACTAGCAGAAGAGACCCAGTACTTC	CASSLGLAEETQYF
TRBV19	-	-	TRBJ2-1	TGTGCCAGTAGTCGTAGGGAGGTCAATGAGCAGTTCTTC	CASSRREVNEQFF
TRBV19	-	few	TRBJ2-7	TGTGCCAGTAGTATGAGCCCCGGGGCCTACGAGCAGTACTTC	CASSMSPGAYEQYF
TRBV12-3/TRBV12-4	-	-	TRBJ2-1	TGTGCCAGCACCCCGCGAGGGTGGAGTGAGCAGTTCTTC	CASTPRGWSEQFF
TRBV20-1	-	-	TRBJ2-5	TGCAGTGCTAGTGCGGAGGTGAGAACAGCCTCTAAAGAGACCCAGTACTTC	CSASAEVRTASKETQYF
TRBV28	-	-	TRBJ1-4	TGTGCCAGCAGTTCCGTAACCTCGGGACTCCTTAGGGCAACTAATGAAAAACTGTTTTTT	CASSSVTSGLLRATNEKLFF
TRBV9	-	-	TRBJ1-2	TGTGCCAGCAGCGTAGAGGGTGGGAGCGGCTACACCTTC	CASSVEGGSGYTF
TRBV10-3	-	once	TRBJ2-4	TGTGCCATCAGTGACCCGGGGTTAGCCAAAAACATTCAGTACTTC	CAISDPGLAKNIQYF
TRBV18	-	-	TRBJ2-2	TGTGCCAGCTCACCATTCGGACAGCCGAACACCGGGGAGCTGTTTTTT	CASSPFGQPNTGELFF
TRBV6-5	-	-	TRBJ2-1	TGTGCCAGCAGTTATGGGGCAGGGGCCCTCCGCGAGCAGTTCTTC	CASSYGAGALREQFF
TRBV15	-	-	TRBJ1-2	TGTGCCACCAACAGAGTTTGGACACAGAATGACTACACCTTC	CATNRVWTQNDYTF